This T cell receptor beta chain came from a study of blood T cell repertoires in COVID-19. Overall study: Sites across the United States, Italy and Spain contributed samples from acute and convalescent COVID-19. T cells, B-cell-depleted T cells, or PBMCs provided the cDNA or gDNA that served as material.

Researchers sorted participants into cohorts using their self-reported clinical history. Authors' analysis steps: Reference gene primer amplification gave estimated nucleated cell counts. Here immunoSEQ multiplex PCR was the method, and the copy in TCRdb shows in-frame clones only, minus some. V, J and clone size reflect that table, while D and trimming were determined from the DNA. The profile covers roughly 200,000 clones, with roughly 83% appearing a single time and 5.6% taken by the ten largest. The germline gives CDR1 KGHDR, CDR2 SFDVKD. The CDR3 runs 13 residues. Trimming removed 6 bases at V and 10 bases at J, with 12 bases between.

This TCR derives from a man in his forties with acute COVID-19. Sequencing was done on a sample of PBMCs or T cells enriched from blood (not recorded which). The chain links TRBV24-1 to TRBJ1-6; perhaps TRBD1 as D (5 bases). CDR3 in amino acids: CATSPGLGSPLHF. The CDR3, as DNA: TGTGCCACCAGTCCAGGGTTAGGATCACCCCTCCACTTT.